These T cell receptor beta chains were read from a single sample in a study of blood T cell repertoires in COVID-19. The table came from immunoSEQ multiplex PCR; TCRdb's copy has only in-frame clones and leaves some out. The sample records roughly 450,000 clones, around 91% being singletons. The sequencing input was PBMCs or T cells enriched from blood (not recorded which). These TCRs come from a man between 18 and 29 years old who had recovered from COVID-19. Each CDR3 is given with its conserved first and last residue. The order of the fields is clone size, D gene, V gene, J gene, CDR3 DNA, CDR3 protein. A D gene is named only where the DNA matches it firmly. Rows give clone size only sometimes, using once, few, many, or a class for an expanded clone.

clone size: .
D gene: .
V gene: TRBV2
J gene: TRBJ1-1
CDR3 DNA: TGTGCCAGCAGTGGAGGTCCAGGGAAAACTTTCTTT
CDR3 protein: CASSGGPGKTFF

clone size: .
D gene: .
V gene: TRBV11-2
J gene: TRBJ1-2
CDR3 DNA: TGTGCCAGCAGCTCTTTAACAGCTAACTATGGCTACACCTTC
CDR3 protein: CASSSLTANYGYTF

clone size: few
D gene: .
V gene: TRBV5-1
J gene: TRBJ1-5
CDR3 DNA: TGCGCCAGCAGCTTGATTGGGGCAGGGCCGACGAATCAGCCCCAGCATTTT
CDR3 protein: CASSLIGAGPTNQPQHF

clone size: once
D gene: .
V gene: TRBV28
J gene: TRBJ1-6
CDR3 DNA: TGTGCCAGCAGTTCGACAGGCAATTCACCCCTCCACTTT
CDR3 protein: CASSSTGNSPLHF

clone size: once
D gene: .
V gene: TRBV11-3
J gene: TRBJ1-4
CDR3 DNA: TGTGCCAGCAGCCCCGCGGGGGGATCTAATGAAAAACTGTTTTTT
CDR3 protein: CASSPAGGSNEKLFF

clone size: .
D gene: TRBD2
V gene: TRBV5-5
J gene: TRBJ2-3
CDR3 DNA: TGTGCCAGCAGTCCCCTAGCGGGCTTTAGCACAGATACGCAGTATTTT
CDR3 protein: CASSPLAGFSTDTQYF

clone size: once
D gene: TRBD2
V gene: TRBV2
J gene: TRBJ2-5
CDR3 DNA: TGTGCCAGCAGTGGAGGGACTAGCGGGAGGGCCGCGACCCAGTACTTC
CDR3 protein: CASSGGTSGRAATQYF

clone size: .
D gene: .
V gene: TRBV28
J gene: TRBJ1-2
CDR3 DNA: TGTGCCAGCAGTTTACGGGCAGGGAGGTACACCTTC
CDR3 protein: CASSLRAGRYTF

clone size: .
D gene: .
V gene: TRBV30
J gene: TRBJ1-5
CDR3 DNA: TGTGCCTACAGGGTTTATAGCAATCAGCCCCAGCATTTT
CDR3 protein: CAYRVYSNQPQHF

clone size: .
D gene: .
V gene: TRBV18
J gene: TRBJ2-1
CDR3 DNA: TGTGCCAGCTCACATACCCGGGACTCCGAGAGGGGGCAGTTCTTC
CDR3 protein: CASSHTRDSERGQFF

clone size: .
D gene: .
V gene: TRBV18
J gene: TRBJ1-1
CDR3 DNA: TGTGCCAGCTCACCACAGGAACAGCTGAACACTGAAGCTTTCTTT
CDR3 protein: CASSPQEQLNTEAFF

clone size: .
D gene: .
V gene: TRBV25-1
J gene: TRBJ1-2
CDR3 DNA: TGTGCCAGCAGTGCCCGTTATGGCTACACCTTC
CDR3 protein: CASSARYGYTF

clone size: .
D gene: .
V gene: TRBV15
J gene: TRBJ2-5
CDR3 DNA: TGTGCCACCAGCAGCGCTAGTCAAGAGACCCAGTACTTC
CDR3 protein: CATSSASQETQYF

clone size: few
D gene: TRBD2
V gene: TRBV6-2/TRBV6-3
J gene: TRBJ2-7
CDR3 DNA: TGTGCCAGCAGTTCTGCCATAGCGGGGCGTTCTACGAAGCAGTACTTC
CDR3 protein: CASSSAIAGRSTKQYF

clone size: .
D gene: .
V gene: TRBV2
J gene: TRBJ1-1
CDR3 DNA: TGTGCCAGCCGGATTACCGGGAGGAACACTGAAGCTTTCTTT
CDR3 protein: CASRITGRNTEAFF

clone size: .
D gene: TRBD1
V gene: TRBV7-9
J gene: TRBJ1-1
CDR3 DNA: TGTGCCAGCAGCTTAGTAGGGGGCACCTATGAAGCTTTCTTT
CDR3 protein: CASSLVGGTYEAFF

clone size: .
D gene: .
V gene: TRBV27
J gene: TRBJ1-5
CDR3 DNA: TGTGCCAGCAGTTTAGGCTTCCGAGGGAATCAGCCCCAGCATTTT
CDR3 protein: CASSLGFRGNQPQHF

clone size: .
D gene: .
V gene: TRBV29-1
J gene: TRBJ1-2
CDR3 DNA: TGCAGCGTTGAATCTTCCCCCTGGACAAATGGCTACACCTTC
CDR3 protein: CSVESSPWTNGYTF

clone size: .
D gene: .
V gene: TRBV28
J gene: TRBJ1-3
CDR3 DNA: TGTGCCAGCAGTCAGTCGTCAGGTATATCTGGAAACACCATATATTTT
CDR3 protein: CASSQSSGISGNTIYF

clone size: .
D gene: TRBD2
V gene: TRBV7-2
J gene: TRBJ2-7
CDR3 DNA: TGTGCCAGCAGCCTTAGCGGGACCCTTTACGAGCAGTACTTC
CDR3 protein: CASSLSGTLYEQYF

clone size: .
D gene: .
V gene: TRBV19
J gene: TRBJ1-5
CDR3 DNA: TGTGCCAGTAGTATACAGGTTAATCAGCCCCAGCATTTT
CDR3 protein: CASSIQVNQPQHF

clone size: .
D gene: .
V gene: TRBV5-1
J gene: TRBJ1-6
CDR3 DNA: TGCGCCAGCAGCTTGGCGGGGGACAATTCACCCCTCCACTTT
CDR3 protein: CASSLAGDNSPLHF

clone size: .
D gene: .
V gene: TRBV18
J gene: TRBJ1-5
CDR3 DNA: TGTGCCAGCTCACCCCCAGGGGAGCCCCAGCATTTT
CDR3 protein: CASSPPGEPQHF

clone size: .
D gene: .
V gene: TRBV6-1
J gene: TRBJ1-3
CDR3 DNA: TGTGCCAGCAGTGAAGCACGACGGAGCTACTCTGGAAACACCATATATTTT
CDR3 protein: CASSEARRSYSGNTIYF

clone size: .
D gene: .
V gene: TRBV5-1
J gene: TRBJ2-1
CDR3 DNA: TGCGCCAGCAGCGCTACCTCCCTGAGCTCCTACAATGAGCAGTTCTTC
CDR3 protein: CASSATSLSSYNEQFF

clone size: .
D gene: .
V gene: TRBV9
J gene: TRBJ1-2
CDR3 DNA: TGTGCCAGCAGCGTAGATGGGGCAAACCACCAAGGCTACACCTTC
CDR3 protein: CASSVDGANHQGYTF

clone size: .
D gene: .
V gene: TRBV27
J gene: TRBJ1-5
CDR3 DNA: TGTGCCAGCAGGCAGTTCAATCAGCCCCAGCATTTT
CDR3 protein: CASRQFNQPQHF

clone size: .
D gene: TRBD1
V gene: TRBV25-1
J gene: TRBJ1-6
CDR3 DNA: TGTGCCAGCCAGGGACAGGGCAATTCACCCCTCCACTTT
CDR3 protein: CASQGQGNSPLHF

clone size: .
D gene: .
V gene: TRBV7-6
J gene: TRBJ1-3
CDR3 DNA: TGTGCCAGCAGCTTAGTTTCAGTGGGGAGCTCTGGAAACACCATATATTTT
CDR3 protein: CASSLVSVGSSGNTIYF

clone size: .
D gene: TRBD1
V gene: TRBV6-1
J gene: TRBJ1-2
CDR3 DNA: TGTGCCAGCAGTGAACAGGGGGCGAGTGGCTACACCTTC
CDR3 protein: CASSEQGASGYTF

clone size: .
D gene: TRBD2
V gene: TRBV5-1
J gene: TRBJ2-2
CDR3 DNA: TGCGCCAGCAGCCATGCTAGCGGGGGGGCCCCCGGGGAGCTGTTTTTT
CDR3 protein: CASSHASGGAPGELFF

clone size: .
D gene: .
V gene: TRBV4-1
J gene: TRBJ2-5
CDR3 DNA: TGCGCCAGCAGCCAAGACAGCCAAGAGACCCAGTACTTC
CDR3 protein: CASSQDSQETQYF

clone size: .
D gene: TRBD1
V gene: TRBV19
J gene: TRBJ1-5
CDR3 DNA: TGTGCCAGTGCAGCTTACAGGGGGAAAGCCAGCAATCAGCCCCAGCATTTT
CDR3 protein: CASAAYRGKASNQPQHF

clone size: few
D gene: .
V gene: TRBV27
J gene: TRBJ1-5
CDR3 DNA: TGTGCCAGCAGTTTCCCAAGCCTCAGGGGCTGTTATCAGCCCCAGCATTTT
CDR3 protein: CASSFPSLRGCYQPQHF

clone size: .
D gene: TRBD1
V gene: TRBV6-5
J gene: TRBJ2-1
CDR3 DNA: TGTGCCAGCAGTTACCCGACAGGGGCAGGCTACAATGAGCAGTTCTTC
CDR3 protein: CASSYPTGAGYNEQFF

clone size: .
D gene: TRBD1
V gene: TRBV2
J gene: TRBJ1-6
CDR3 DNA: TGTGCCAGCAGTGGGGGACAGGGGCCTAATTCACCCCTCCACTTT
CDR3 protein: CASSGGQGPNSPLHF

clone size: .
D gene: .
V gene: TRBV27
J gene: TRBJ2-5
CDR3 DNA: TGTGCCAGCGCGGGACTTAAGGAAGAGACCCAGTACTTC
CDR3 protein: CASAGLKEETQYF

clone size: .
D gene: .
V gene: TRBV5-6
J gene: TRBJ1-2
CDR3 DNA: TGTGCCAGCAGCTTCTGGGAAGGGGCCTACACCTTC
CDR3 protein: CASSFWEGAYTF

clone size: .
D gene: TRBD1
V gene: TRBV7-2
J gene: TRBJ1-2
CDR3 DNA: TGTGCCAGCAGCTTAGAAGGGGGAGGGACAGGGTCTCGCGGCTACACCTTC
CDR3 protein: CASSLEGGGTGSRGYTF

clone size: .
D gene: .
V gene: TRBV5-1
J gene: TRBJ2-7
CDR3 DNA: TGCGCCAGCAGCTTGGGAGGCCCTCCCTACGAGCAGTACTTC
CDR3 protein: CASSLGGPPYEQYF

clone size: .
D gene: TRBD1
V gene: TRBV6-5
J gene: TRBJ2-7
CDR3 DNA: TGTGCCAGCAGCCTACAGGGGGCTGACTACGAGCAGTACTTC
CDR3 protein: CASSLQGADYEQYF

clone size: .
D gene: TRBD2
V gene: TRBV11-2
J gene: TRBJ2-1
CDR3 DNA: TGTGCCAGCAGCTCCCCCCTCAGCGGGAGGGCCGTGTATGAGCAGTTCTTC
CDR3 protein: CASSSPLSGRAVYEQFF

clone size: once
D gene: .
V gene: TRBV12-5
J gene: TRBJ1-3
CDR3 DNA: TGTGCTAGTGGTTTGGAGGGGGCTGGAAACACCATATATTTT
CDR3 protein: CASGLEGAGNTIYF

clone size: once
D gene: TRBD1
V gene: TRBV19
J gene: TRBJ2-6
CDR3 DNA: TGTGCCAGTAGTATATATGACAGGGCTGGGGCCAACGTCCTGACTTTC
CDR3 protein: CASSIYDRAGANVLTF

clone size: .
D gene: .
V gene: TRBV14
J gene: TRBJ1-6
CDR3 DNA: TGTGCCAGCAGCCAACGGGGGTATAATTCACCCCTCCACTTT
CDR3 protein: CASSQRGYNSPLHF

clone size: few
D gene: .
V gene: TRBV27
J gene: TRBJ2-2
CDR3 DNA: TGTGCCAGCAAAAGACAGAATACCGGGGAGCTGTTTTTT
CDR3 protein: CASKRQNTGELFF

clone size: .
D gene: TRBD2
V gene: TRBV18
J gene: TRBJ2-2
CDR3 DNA: TGTGCCAGCTCACCGTCTACTAGCGGAGGACTGAACACCGGGGAGCTGTTTTTT
CDR3 protein: CASSPSTSGGLNTGELFF

clone size: few
D gene: TRBD1
V gene: TRBV19
J gene: TRBJ1-1
CDR3 DNA: TGTGCCAGTAGCCGCGGACAGGGAATGAACACTGAAGCTTTCTTT
CDR3 protein: CASSRGQGMNTEAFF

clone size: .
D gene: TRBD2
V gene: TRBV5-1
J gene: TRBJ2-3
CDR3 DNA: TGCGCCAGCAGCCCGGGGGGAGGGCGTAGAGATACGCAGTATTTT
CDR3 protein: CASSPGGGRRDTQYF

clone size: .
D gene: TRBD1
V gene: TRBV12-3/TRBV12-4
J gene: TRBJ1-2
CDR3 DNA: TGTGCCAGCAGTTCTCGGACAGGGAATGGCTACACCTTC
CDR3 protein: CASSSRTGNGYTF

clone size: .
D gene: TRBD2
V gene: TRBV24-1
J gene: TRBJ2-7
CDR3 DNA: TGTGCCACCAAGCCCGGGGGGAGCTCCTACGAGCAGTACTTC
CDR3 protein: CATKPGGSSYEQYF

clone size: once
D gene: TRBD1
V gene: TRBV28
J gene: TRBJ1-6
CDR3 DNA: TGTGCCAGCAGCCTCAGGGGGGCAGGGGGTAATAATTCACCCCTCCACTTT
CDR3 protein: CASSLRGAGGNNSPLHF

clone size: .
D gene: TRBD2
V gene: TRBV7-6
J gene: TRBJ2-5
CDR3 DNA: TGTGCCAGCAGCTTCTCTAGCGGGAGTGAGGAGACCCAGTACTTC
CDR3 protein: CASSFSSGSEETQYF

clone size: .
D gene: .
V gene: TRBV11-3
J gene: TRBJ1-1
CDR3 DNA: TGTGCCAGCAGCTTTTCGACGGGTGGTGGTTCTGAAGCTTTCTTT
CDR3 protein: CASSFSTGGGSEAFF

clone size: .
D gene: .
V gene: TRBV12-2
J gene: TRBJ2-2
CDR3 DNA: TGTGCAAGTCGCTTAGCGGAGTACCGACAGGCGCCGAACACCGGGGAGCTGTTTTTT
CDR3 protein: CASRLAEYRQAPNTGELFF

clone size: .
D gene: .
V gene: TRBV19
J gene: TRBJ1-1
CDR3 DNA: TGTGCCAGTATCCGGGAGGGGTTTTACACTGAAGCTTTCTTT
CDR3 protein: CASIREGFYTEAFF

clone size: .
D gene: .
V gene: TRBV2
J gene: TRBJ1-1
CDR3 DNA: TGTGCCAGCAGGCCCCGGGACAATAGAATGAACACTGAAGCTTTCTTT
CDR3 protein: CASRPRDNRMNTEAFF

clone size: .
D gene: TRBD1
V gene: TRBV19
J gene: TRBJ2-7
CDR3 DNA: TGTGCCAGTAGTGACAGGGGTTTGTACGAGCAGTACTTC
CDR3 protein: CASSDRGLYEQYF